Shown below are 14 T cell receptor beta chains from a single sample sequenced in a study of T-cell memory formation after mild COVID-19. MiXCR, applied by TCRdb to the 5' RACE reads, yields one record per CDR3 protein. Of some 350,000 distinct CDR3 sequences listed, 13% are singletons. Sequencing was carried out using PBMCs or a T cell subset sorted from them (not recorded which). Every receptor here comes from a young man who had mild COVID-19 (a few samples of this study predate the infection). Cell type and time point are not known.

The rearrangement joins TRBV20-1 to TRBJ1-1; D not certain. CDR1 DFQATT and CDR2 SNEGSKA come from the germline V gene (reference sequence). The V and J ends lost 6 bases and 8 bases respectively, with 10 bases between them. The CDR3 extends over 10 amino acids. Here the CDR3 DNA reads TGCAGTGCCCTCTTCCGAGAAGCTTTCTTT. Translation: CSALFREAFF.

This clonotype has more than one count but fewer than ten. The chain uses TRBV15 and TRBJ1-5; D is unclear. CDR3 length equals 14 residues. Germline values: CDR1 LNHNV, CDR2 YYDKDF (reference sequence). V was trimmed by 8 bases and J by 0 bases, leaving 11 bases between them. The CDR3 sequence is CATGRGYSNQPQHF. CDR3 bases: TGTGCCACCGGGCGGGGATATAGCAATCAGCCCCAGCATTTT.

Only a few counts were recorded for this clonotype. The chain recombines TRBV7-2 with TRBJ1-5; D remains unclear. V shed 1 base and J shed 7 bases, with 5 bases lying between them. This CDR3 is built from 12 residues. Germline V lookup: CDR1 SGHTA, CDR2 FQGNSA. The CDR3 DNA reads TGTGCCAGCAGCTTAGAAAGACAGCCCCAGCATTTT. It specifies CASSLERQPQHF.

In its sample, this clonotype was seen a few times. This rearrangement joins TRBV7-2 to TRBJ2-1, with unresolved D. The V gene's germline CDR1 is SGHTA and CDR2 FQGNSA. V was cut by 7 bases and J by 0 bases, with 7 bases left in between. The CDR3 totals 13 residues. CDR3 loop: CASTESSYNEQFF. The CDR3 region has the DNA TGTGCCAGCACAGAGAGCTCCTACAATGAGCAGTTCTTC.

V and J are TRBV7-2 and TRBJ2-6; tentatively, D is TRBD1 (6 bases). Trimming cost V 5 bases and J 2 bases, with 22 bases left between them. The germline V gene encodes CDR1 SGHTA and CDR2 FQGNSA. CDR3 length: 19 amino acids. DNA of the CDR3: TGTGCCAGCAGCCCCGGTGTACAGGGCTCGTTGGCTGGGGCCAACGTCCTGACTTTC. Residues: CASSPGVQGSLAGANVLTF.

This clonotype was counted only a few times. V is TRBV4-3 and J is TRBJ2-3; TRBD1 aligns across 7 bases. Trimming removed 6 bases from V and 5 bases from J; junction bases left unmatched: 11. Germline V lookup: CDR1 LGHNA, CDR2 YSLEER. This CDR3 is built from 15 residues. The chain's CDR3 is CASSSDVAGGDTQYF. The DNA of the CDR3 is TGCGCCAGCAGTTCCGACGTGGCAGGGGGAGATACGCAGTATTTT.

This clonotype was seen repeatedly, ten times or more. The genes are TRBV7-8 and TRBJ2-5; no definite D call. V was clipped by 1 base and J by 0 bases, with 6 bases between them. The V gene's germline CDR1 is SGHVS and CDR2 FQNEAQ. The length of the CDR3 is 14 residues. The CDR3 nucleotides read TGTGCCAGCAGCTTAGATCTGTACCAAGAGACCCAGTACTTC. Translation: CASSLDLYQETQYF.

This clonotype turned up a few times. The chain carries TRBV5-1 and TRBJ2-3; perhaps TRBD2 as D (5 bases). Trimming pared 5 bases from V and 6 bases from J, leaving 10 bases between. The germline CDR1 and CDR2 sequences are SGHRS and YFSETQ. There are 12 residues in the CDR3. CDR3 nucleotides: TGCGCCAGCAGGTACTTAGCGGATACGCAGTATTTT. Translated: CASRYLADTQYF.

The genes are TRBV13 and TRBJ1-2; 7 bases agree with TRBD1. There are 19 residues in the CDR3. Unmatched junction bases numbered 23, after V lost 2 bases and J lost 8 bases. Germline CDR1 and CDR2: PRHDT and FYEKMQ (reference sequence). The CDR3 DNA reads TGTGCCAGCAGCTTATCAGGTCTCGTCGGGACAGAAAAAATGAAGGGCTACACCTTC. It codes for CASSLSGLVGTEKMKGYTF.

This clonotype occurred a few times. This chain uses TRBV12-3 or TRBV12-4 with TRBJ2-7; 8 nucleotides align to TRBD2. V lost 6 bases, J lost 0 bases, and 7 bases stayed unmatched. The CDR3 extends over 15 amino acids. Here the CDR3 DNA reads TGTGCCAGCAGCCCGGGGGGGCGGTACTCCTACGAGCAGTACGTC. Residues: CASSPGGRYSYEQYV.

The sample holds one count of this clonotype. The CDR3 here is CASSIVQNYGYTF. The CDR3 DNA reads TGTGCCAGTAGTATCGTCCAAAACTATGGCTACACCTTC. The chain employs TRBV19 and TRBJ1-2; D unresolved. The CDR3 length is 13 residues. The germline V and J ends were trimmed by 3 bases and 2 bases, with 7 bases remaining between them. Germline-derived CDR1 and CDR2 are LNHDA and SQIVND (reference sequence).

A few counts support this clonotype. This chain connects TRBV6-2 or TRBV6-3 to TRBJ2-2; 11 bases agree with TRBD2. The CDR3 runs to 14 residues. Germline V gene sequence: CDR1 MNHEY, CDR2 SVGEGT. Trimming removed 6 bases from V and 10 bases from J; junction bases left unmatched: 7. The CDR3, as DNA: TGTGCCAGCAGAAAATTAGCGGGGGGGCTGGAGCTGTTTTTT. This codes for CASRKLAGGLELFF.

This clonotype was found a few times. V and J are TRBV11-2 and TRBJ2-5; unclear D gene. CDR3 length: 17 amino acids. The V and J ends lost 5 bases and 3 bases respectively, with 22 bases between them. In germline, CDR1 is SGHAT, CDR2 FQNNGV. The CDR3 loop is CASSRYADPSFKETQYF. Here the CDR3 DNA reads TGTGCCAGCAGCCGTTACGCCGATCCCTCCTTTAAAGAGACCCAGTACTTC.

The CDR3 DNA reads as TGTGCCAGCAGTTACTCGAGGCCCGCGGTCCACGAGCAGTACTTC. It translates to CASSYSRPAVHEQYF. V gene TRBV6-5 combines with J gene TRBJ2-7; D gene ambiguous. Between the trimmed V and J ends, which lost 0 bases and 5 bases, there was a span of 14 bases. Per germline, CDR1 MNHEY and CDR2 SVGAGI. This CDR3 is built from 15 residues.